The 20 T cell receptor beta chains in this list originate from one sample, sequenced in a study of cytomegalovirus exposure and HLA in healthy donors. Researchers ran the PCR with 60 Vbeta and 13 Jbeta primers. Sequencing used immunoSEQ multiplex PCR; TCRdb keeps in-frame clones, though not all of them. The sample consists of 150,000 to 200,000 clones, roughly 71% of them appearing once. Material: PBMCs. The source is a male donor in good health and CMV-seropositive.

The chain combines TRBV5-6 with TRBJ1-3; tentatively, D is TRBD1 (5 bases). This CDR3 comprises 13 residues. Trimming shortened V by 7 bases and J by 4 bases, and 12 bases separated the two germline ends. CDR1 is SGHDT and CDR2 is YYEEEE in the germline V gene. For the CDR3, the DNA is TGTGCCAGCCGGCAGTGGGGCGGAAACACCATATATTTT. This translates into CASRQWGGNTIYF. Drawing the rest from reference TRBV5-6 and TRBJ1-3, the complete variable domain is DAGVTQSPTHLIKTRGQQVTLRCSPKSGHDTVSWYQQALGQGPQFIFQYYEEEERQRGNFPDRFSGHQFPNYSSELNVNALLLGDSALYLCASRQWGGNTIYFGEGSWLTVV.

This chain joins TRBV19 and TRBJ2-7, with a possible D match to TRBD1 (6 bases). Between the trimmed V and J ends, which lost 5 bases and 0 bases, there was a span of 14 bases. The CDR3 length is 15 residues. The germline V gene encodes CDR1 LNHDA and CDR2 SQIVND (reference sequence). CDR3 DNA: TGTGCCAGTAGTCTACCCGGGACAAGCTCCTACGAGCAGTACTTC. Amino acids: CASSLPGTSSYEQYF. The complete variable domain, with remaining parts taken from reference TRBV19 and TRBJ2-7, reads DGGITQSPKYLFRKEGQNVTLSCEQNLNHDAMYWYRQDPGQGLRLIYYSQIVNDFQKGDIAEGYSVSREKKESFPLTVTSAQKNPTAFYLCASSLPGTSSYEQYFGPGTRLTVT.

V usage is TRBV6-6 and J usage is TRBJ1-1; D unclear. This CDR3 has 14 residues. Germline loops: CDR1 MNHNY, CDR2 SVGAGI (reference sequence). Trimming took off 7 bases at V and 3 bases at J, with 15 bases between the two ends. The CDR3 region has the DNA TGTGCCAGCAACGTGGGCGACCTGGACACTGAAGCTTTCTTT. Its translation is CASNVGDLDTEAFF.

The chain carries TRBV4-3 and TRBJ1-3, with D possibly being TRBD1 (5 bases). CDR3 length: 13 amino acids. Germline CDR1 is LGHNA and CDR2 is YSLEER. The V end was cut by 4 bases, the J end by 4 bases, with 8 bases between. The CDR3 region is CASSPTAGNTIYF. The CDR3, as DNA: TGCGCCAGCAGCCCGACAGCAGGAAACACCATATATTTT.

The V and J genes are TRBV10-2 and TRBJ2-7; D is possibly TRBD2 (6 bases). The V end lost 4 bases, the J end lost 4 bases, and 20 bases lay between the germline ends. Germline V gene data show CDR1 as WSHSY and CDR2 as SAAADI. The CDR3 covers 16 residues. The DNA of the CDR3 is TGCGCCAGCAGTGGGAGGGGAAAAGGCTTACTTTACGAGCAGTACTTC. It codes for CASSGRGKGLLYEQYF.

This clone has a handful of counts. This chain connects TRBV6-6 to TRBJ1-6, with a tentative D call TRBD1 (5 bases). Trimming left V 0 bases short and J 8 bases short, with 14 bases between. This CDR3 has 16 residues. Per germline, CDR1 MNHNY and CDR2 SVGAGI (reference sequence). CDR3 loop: CASSYSQGLLDSPLHF. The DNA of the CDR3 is TGTGCCAGCAGTTACTCCCAGGGACTTCTAGATTCACCCCTCCACTTT.

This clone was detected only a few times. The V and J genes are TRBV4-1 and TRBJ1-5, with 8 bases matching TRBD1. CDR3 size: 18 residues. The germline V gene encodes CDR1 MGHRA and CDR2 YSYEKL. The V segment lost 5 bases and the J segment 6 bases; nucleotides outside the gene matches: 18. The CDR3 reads CASSREIPGQVMIQPQHF. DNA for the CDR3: TGCGCCAGCAGCAGGGAAATCCCGGGACAGGTGATGATTCAGCCCCAGCATTTT.

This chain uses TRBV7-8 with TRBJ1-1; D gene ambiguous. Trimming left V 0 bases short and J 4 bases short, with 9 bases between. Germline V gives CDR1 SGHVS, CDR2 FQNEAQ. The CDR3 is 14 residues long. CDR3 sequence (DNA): TGTGCCAGCAGCTTAGCGCGGGCACTCACTGAAGCTTTCTTT. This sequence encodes CASSLARALTEAFF. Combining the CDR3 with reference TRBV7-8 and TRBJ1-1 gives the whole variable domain GAGVSQSPRYKVAKRGQDVALRCDPISGHVSLFWYQQALGQGPEFLTYFQNEAQLDKSGLPSDRFFAERPEGSVSTLKIQRTQQEDSAVYLCASSLARALTEAFFGQGTRLTVV.

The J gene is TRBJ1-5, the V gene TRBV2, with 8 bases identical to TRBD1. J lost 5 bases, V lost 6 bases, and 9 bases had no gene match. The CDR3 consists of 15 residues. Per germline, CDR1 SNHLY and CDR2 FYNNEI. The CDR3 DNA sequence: TGTGCCAGCAGCCGTGGCAGGGGGCTCGATCAGCCCCAGCATTTT. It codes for CASSRGRGLDQPQHF.

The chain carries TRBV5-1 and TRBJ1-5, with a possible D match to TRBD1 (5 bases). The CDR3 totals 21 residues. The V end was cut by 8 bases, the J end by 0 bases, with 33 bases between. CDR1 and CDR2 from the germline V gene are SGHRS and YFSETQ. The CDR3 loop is CARPPVGGGRADPYSNQPQHF. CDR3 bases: TGCGCCAGACCCCCGGTTGGGGGAGGCCGGGCCGACCCGTATAGCAATCAGCCCCAGCATTTT.

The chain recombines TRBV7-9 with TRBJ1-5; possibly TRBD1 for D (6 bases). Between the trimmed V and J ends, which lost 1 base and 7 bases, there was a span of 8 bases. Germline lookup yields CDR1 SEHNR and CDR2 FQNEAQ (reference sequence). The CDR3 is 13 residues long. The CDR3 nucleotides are TGTGCCAGCAGCTTAGACAGGGCCCAGCCCCAGCATTTT. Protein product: CASSLDRAQPQHF.

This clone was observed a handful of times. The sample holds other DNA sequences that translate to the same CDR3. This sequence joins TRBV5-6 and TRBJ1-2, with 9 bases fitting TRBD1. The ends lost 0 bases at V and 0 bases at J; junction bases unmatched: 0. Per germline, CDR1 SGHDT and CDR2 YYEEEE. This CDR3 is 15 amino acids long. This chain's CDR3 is CASSLGTGANYGYTF. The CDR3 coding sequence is TGTGCCAGCAGCTTGGGGACAGGGGCTAACTATGGCTACACCTTC.

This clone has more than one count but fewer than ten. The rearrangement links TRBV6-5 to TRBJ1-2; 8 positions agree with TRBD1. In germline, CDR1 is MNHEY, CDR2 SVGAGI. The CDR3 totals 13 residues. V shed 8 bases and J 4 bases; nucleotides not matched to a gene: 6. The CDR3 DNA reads TGTGCCAGCTTCAGGGGGCAGGGCTATGGCTACACCTTC. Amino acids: CASFRGQGYGYTF.

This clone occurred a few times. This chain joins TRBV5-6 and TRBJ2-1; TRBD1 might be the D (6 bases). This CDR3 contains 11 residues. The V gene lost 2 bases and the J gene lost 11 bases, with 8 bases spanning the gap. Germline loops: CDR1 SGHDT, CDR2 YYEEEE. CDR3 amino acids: CASSLGTQQFF. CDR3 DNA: TGTGCCAGCAGCTTAGGGACACAGCAGTTCTTC.

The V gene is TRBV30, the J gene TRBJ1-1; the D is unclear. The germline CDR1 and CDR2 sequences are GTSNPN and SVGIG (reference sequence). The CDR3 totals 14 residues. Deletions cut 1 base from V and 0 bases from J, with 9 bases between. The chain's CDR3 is CAWSDLAMNTEAFF. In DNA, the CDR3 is TGTGCCTGGAGTGACTTAGCCATGAACACTGAAGCTTTCTTT.

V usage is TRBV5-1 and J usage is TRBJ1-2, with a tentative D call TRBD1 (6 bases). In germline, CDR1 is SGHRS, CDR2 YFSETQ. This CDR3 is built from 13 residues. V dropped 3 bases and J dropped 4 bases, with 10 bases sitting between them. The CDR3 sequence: CASSWGRGYGYTF. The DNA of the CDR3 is TGCGCCAGCAGCTGGGGCAGGGGCTATGGCTACACCTTC.

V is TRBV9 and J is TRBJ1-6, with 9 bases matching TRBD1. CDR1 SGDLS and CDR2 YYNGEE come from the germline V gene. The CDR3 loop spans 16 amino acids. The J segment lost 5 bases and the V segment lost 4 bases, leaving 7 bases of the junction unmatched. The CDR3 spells CASSPNTGGDNSPLHF. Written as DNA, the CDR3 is TGTGCCAGCAGCCCCAATACAGGGGGCGATAATTCACCCCTCCACTTT.

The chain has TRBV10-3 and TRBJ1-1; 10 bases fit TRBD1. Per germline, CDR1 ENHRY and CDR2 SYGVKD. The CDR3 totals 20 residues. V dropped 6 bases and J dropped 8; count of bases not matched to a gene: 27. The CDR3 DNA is TGTGCCATCAGACCGAACACCGGACAGGGGGACATAGGAGTGGCGAAGGAAGCTTTCTTT. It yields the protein CAIRPNTGQGDIGVAKEAFF.

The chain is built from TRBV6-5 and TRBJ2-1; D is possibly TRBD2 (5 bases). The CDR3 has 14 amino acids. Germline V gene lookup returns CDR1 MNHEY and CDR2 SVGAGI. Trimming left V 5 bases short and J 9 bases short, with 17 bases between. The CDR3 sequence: CASSRPGGEGEQFF. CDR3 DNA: TGTGCCAGCAGTCGACCGGGTGGTGAGGGTGAGCAGTTCTTC.

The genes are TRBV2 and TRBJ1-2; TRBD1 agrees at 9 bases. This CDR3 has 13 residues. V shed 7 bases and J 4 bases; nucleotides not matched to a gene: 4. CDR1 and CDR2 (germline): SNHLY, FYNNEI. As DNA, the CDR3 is TGTGCCAGCAAGCCGGACAGGGGCTATGGCTACACCTTC. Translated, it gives CASKPDRGYGYTF.